Sequencing of this T cell receptor (beta chain) was carried out in a study of T cell changes during pregnancy in multiple sclerosis. Here immunoSEQ multiplex PCR was the method, and the copy in TCRdb shows in-frame clones only, minus some. Of about 71,000 clones in the sample, about 92% were seen once. Germline CDR1 reads SEHNR; CDR2 reads FQNEAQ (reference sequence). V dropped 7 bases and J dropped 1; count of bases not matched to a gene: 11. The CDR3 loop spans 19 amino acids. This TCR came from a female donor with multiple sclerosis, enrolled in a pregnancy study. The chain uses TRBV7-9 and TRBJ2-6; 12 bases match TRBD1. Material: peripheral blood, obtained in the third trimester of pregnancy. CDR3 coding DNA: TGTGCCAGCAATTTGGCCTCGGGACAGGGGGCGTCTGGGGCCAACGTCCTGACTTTC. It is translated as CASNLASGQGASGANVLTF.